This T cell receptor beta chain appears in the sequencing data of a study of shared clonotypes between healthy human individuals. The overall study: Donor composition was a couple of women and a few men, aged 18 to 49. CD4 naive cells filled three plates per donor, CD4 memory three, CD8 naive two and CD8 memory one.

As regards this clone: Its matching antigen is unknown.

Study-wide results and limits: Sharing across several donors was seen in 4.5% to 5.5% of naive CD4 clonotypes.

CDR3 length: 14 residues. Per germline, CDR1 MNHEY and CDR2 SMNVEV (reference sequence). V shed 6 bases and J shed 0 bases, with 9 bases lying between them. Only in-frame clones appear in the TCRdb table, and some are missing; sequencing was by immunoSEQ multiplex PCR. The data contain roughly 300,000 clones, around 87% of them singletons. The V call is TRBV27, the J call TRBJ1-5; D ambiguous. The sequence derives from a young man in good health. The sample was memory CD8+ T cells sorted from blood. Subset specified: CD45RO+ cells pooled with CCR7-negative TemRA cells. For the CDR3, the DNA is TGTGCCAGCAGGACAATCTATAGCAATCAGCCCCAGCATTTT. Translated, it gives CASRTIYSNQPQHF.